This T cell receptor (beta chain) was documented in a study of OX40 agonist ivuxolimab in advanced cancers. The germline V gene encodes CDR1 MDHEN and CDR2 SYDVKM. The V end lost 11 bases, the J end lost 1 base, and 10 bases lay between the germline ends. The CDR3 is 12 residues long. Profiling relied on immunoSEQ multiplex PCR, and the TCRdb table lists in-frame clones only, not all of them. The data contain about 160,000 clones, 90% to 95% of them singletons. The source material was CD4+ or CD8+ T cells sorted from blood, sampled in a trial of the OX40 agonist ivuxolimab. The receptor's source is an adult with an advanced solid tumor such as melanoma, head and neck, liver or kidney cancer. The chain links TRBV28 to TRBJ2-3; D may be TRBD2 (6 bases). The CDR3 DNA reads as TGTGCCGTCCAGCGGGGCACAGATACGCAGTATTTT. This encodes CAVQRGTDTQYF. Full variable domain (remainder filled in from reference TRBV28 and TRBJ2-3): DVKVTQSSRYLVKRTGEKVFLECVQDMDHENMFWYRQDPGLGLRLIYFSYDVKMKEKGDIPEGYSVSREKKERFSLILESASTNQTSMYLCAVQRGTDTQYFGPGTRLTVL.